These 2 T cell receptor beta chains originate from one sample sequenced in a study of post-analysis software for immune sequencing data. Findings and limits, study-wide: About five TRBV segments appeared more often in patients than in controls, and TRBV5-6, TRBV5-1 and TRBV20-1 were among these.

These receptors lack a known antigen. The TCR beta cDNA libraries contained unique molecular identifiers. TCRdb re-called the PCR reads with MiXCR, one entry per CDR3 protein. The repertoire holds fewer than 550,000 distinct CDR3 sequences, with about a third as singletons. Sequenced: blood. The receptor source for this set is a girl younger than 18 with multiple sclerosis.

The J gene is TRBJ2-3, the V gene TRBV24-1; perhaps TRBD2 as D (6 bases). CDR1 is KGHDR, CDR2 SFDVKD, per germline. Trimming removed 1 base at V and 2 bases at J, with 18 bases between. The CDR3 runs 18 residues. This CDR3 reads CATSDFLTGTSNTDTQYF. The CDR3 DNA sequence: TGTGCCACCAGTGATTTCTTAACCGGGACTTCCAACACAGATACGCAGTATTTT.

The chain couples TRBV20-1 to TRBJ2-1, with no clear D. The CDR3 length is 14 residues. Germline CDR1 DFQATT, CDR2 SNEGSKA (reference sequence). Trimming took 7 bases from V and 6 from J, leaving 19 bases between them. The CDR3 coding sequence is TGCAGTGTCGAGTCTGTCGTGGGTCGCAATGAGCAGTTCTTC. Its protein product is CSVESVVGRNEQFF.